This passage covers 21 T cell receptor beta chains from one sample sequenced in a study of naive and memory T cell subsets. Four PCR rounds used nested alpha and beta constant region primers plus the SP2 primer. TCRdb reanalysed the UMI-ligation and nested PCR reads using MiXCR and keeps one entry per CDR3 protein. The sample yields around 35,000 distinct CDR3 sequences, about 11% seen once. As for treatment: skin biopsy from PPD injection site in Mantoux-positive individual. The library had UMIs added by 3' ligation of an oligonucleotide to TCR cDNA. The sequencing used skin, collected from a tuberculin skin test site. These receptors came from an adult in good health.

This clonotype was observed a handful of times. The chain has TRBV6-2 or TRBV6-3 and TRBJ2-1, with a tentative D call TRBD1 (5 bases). Germline CDR1 is MNHEY and CDR2 is SVGEGT. Trimming left V 5 bases short and J 2 bases short, with 16 bases between. CDR3 size: 16 residues. This chain's CDR3 is CASSDLGVGTYNEQFF. DNA for the CDR3: TGTGCCAGCAGTGACCTAGGGGTAGGCACCTACAATGAGCAGTTCTTC.

This clonotype was detected many times. V is TRBV12-3 or TRBV12-4 and J is TRBJ2-3; a possible D gene is TRBD2 (6 bases). V was cut by 3 bases and J by 1 base, with 8 bases left in between. The CDR3 spans 14 residues. DNA for the CDR3: TGTGCCAGCAGTTTCGGGACTCGCACAGATACGCAGTATTTT. It encodes CASSFGTRTDTQYF.

This clonotype was detected ten times or more. V gene TRBV2 combines with J gene TRBJ2-7; D is unclear. The CDR3 runs 14 residues. V lost 1 base to trimming and J lost 13 bases, with 20 bases between them. CDR1 SNHLY and CDR2 FYNNEI come from the germline V gene. CDR3 sequence reads: CASSEETRNIPDYF. CDR3 sequence (DNA): TGTGCCAGCAGTGAAGAGACCCGGAACATCCCGGATTACTTC.

This chain joins TRBV5-1 and TRBJ2-1; 12 bases agree with TRBD2. CDR3 length equals 16 residues. The germline CDR1 and CDR2 sequences are SGHRS and YFSETQ. V was pared by 4 bases and J by 5 bases, with 7 bases of the junction left unmatched. The CDR3 sequence: CASSPLPSGGDNEQFF. The CDR3 coding sequence is TGCGCCAGCAGCCCATTACCTAGCGGGGGGGACAATGAGCAGTTCTTC.

This clonotype came up a few times. The genes are TRBV20-1 and TRBJ1-1; D is unresolved. The V end was cut by 5 bases, the J end by 1 base, with 11 bases between. Germline V lookup: CDR1 DFQATT, CDR2 SNEGSKA (reference sequence). The CDR3 is 13 amino acids. The CDR3: CSAGPTGNTEAFF. Here the CDR3 DNA reads TGCAGTGCTGGGCCTACGGGGAACACTGAAGCTTTCTTT.

This clonotype has ten or more counts. The V and J genes are TRBV11-2 and TRBJ2-3; D is unresolved. This CDR3 is built from 13 residues. Deletions cut 2 bases from V and 2 bases from J, with 5 bases between. In germline, CDR1 is SGHAT, CDR2 FQNNGV. Here the CDR3 DNA reads TGTGCCAGCAGCTTACCTAACACAGATACGCAGTATTTT. Its protein is CASSLPNTDTQYF.

This clonotype has ten or more counts. J is TRBJ2-7 and V is TRBV20-1; no reliable D call. Germline CDR1 DFQATT, CDR2 SNEGSKA (reference sequence). Trimming removed 6 bases at V and 4 bases at J, with 22 bases between. This CDR3 is built from 15 residues. CDR3 region: CSALRVDRMPYEQYF. CDR3 bases: TGCAGTGCCCTTAGAGTAGACCGTATGCCTTACGAGCAGTACTTC.

The chain links TRBV12-3 or TRBV12-4 to TRBJ2-7, with no clear D. Trimming stripped 3 bases from V and 2 bases from J, with 8 bases between. This CDR3 comprises 13 residues. The CDR3 here is CASSLDGPYEQYF. The CDR3 DNA reads as TGTGCCAGCAGTTTGGACGGACCCTACGAGCAGTACTTC.

This clonotype has only a few counts. The chain uses TRBV20-1 and TRBJ2-6, with D perhaps TRBD2 (5 bases). V was trimmed by 0 bases and J by 2 bases, leaving 14 bases between them. Germline values: CDR1 DFQATT, CDR2 SNEGSKA (reference sequence). This CDR3 has 17 residues. CDR3: CSARDLGARAGANVLTF. The CDR3 bases are TGCAGTGCTAGAGATCTCGGTGCGAGGGCTGGGGCCAACGTCCTGACTTTC.

This clonotype came up once. A read error may produce the germline difference seen at one junction end. The chain uses TRBV19 and TRBJ2-3, with a weak D call TRBD2 (6 bases). Germline V CDR1 and CDR2: LNHDA, SQIVND (reference sequence). The CDR3 has 15 residues. CDR3 sequence: CVSSTDIAGTDTQYF. The CDR3 nucleotides read TGTGTCAGTAGTACCGACATTGCGGGGACAGATACGCAGTATTTT.

The chain links TRBV6-6 to TRBJ1-1; the match to TRBD1 covers 7 bases. V shed 8 bases and J 1 base; nucleotides not matched to a gene: 10. The germline V gene encodes CDR1 MNHNY and CDR2 SVGAGI (reference sequence). The CDR3 loop spans 15 amino acids. This CDR3 reads CASGTVKGWNTEAFF. The DNA of the CDR3 is TGTGCCAGCGGGACAGTAAAGGGGTGGAACACTGAAGCTTTCTTT.

This clonotype was counted ten times or more. The chain links TRBV12-3 or TRBV12-4 to TRBJ1-1; possibly TRBD1 for D (5 bases). Trimming stripped 3 bases from V and 5 bases from J, with 7 bases between. The CDR3 consists of 12 residues. In DNA form, the CDR3 reads TGTGCCAGCAGTTTCAGGGAAACTGAAGCTTTCTTT. Translation: CASSFRETEAFF.

This clonotype was seen at least ten times. V and J are TRBV7-2 and TRBJ2-7, with 12 bases lining up with TRBD2. The germline gives CDR1 SGHTA, CDR2 FQGNSA. The CDR3 covers 15 residues. The trim removed 5 bases at V and 9 bases at J, leaving 11 bases unmatched. CDR3 sequence: CASSPTSGRLNVQYF. In nucleotides, the CDR3 is TGTGCCAGCAGCCCTACTAGCGGGAGGTTGAATGTGCAGTACTTC.

This clonotype was counted a few times. The chain recombines TRBV27 with TRBJ2-5, with 7 bases matching TRBD2. CDR1 MNHEY and CDR2 SMNVEV come from the germline V gene (reference sequence). After removal of 6 bases from V and 6 bases from J, the junction contained 10 bases not matched to a gene. This CDR3 contains 14 residues. CDR3 sequence reads: CASSPNGGSQTQYF. The DNA for the CDR3 is TGTGCCAGCAGCCCGAATGGCGGGAGCCAGACCCAGTACTTC.

There are many counts of this clonotype. The chain has TRBV7-3 and TRBJ2-3; D not resolved. The CDR3 is made up of 13 amino acids. CDR1 and CDR2 (germline): SGHTA, FQGTGA. V gave up 5 bases and J gave up 3 bases, with 9 bases separating them. The CDR3 region has the DNA TGTGCCAGCAGCCCAACAGCGACAGATACGCAGTATTTT. This sequence encodes CASSPTATDTQYF.

This clonotype was picked up a small number of times. This rearrangement joins TRBV28 to TRBJ1-5, with D perhaps matching TRBD1 (6 bases). The CDR3 consists of 14 residues. Germline V gene lookup returns CDR1 MDHEN and CDR2 SYDVKM. Trimming shortened V by 6 bases and J by 0 bases, and 9 bases separated the two germline ends. As DNA, the CDR3 is TGTGCCAGCAGCGGACAGAATAGCAATCAGCCCCAGCATTTT. Protein sequence: CASSGQNSNQPQHF.

In its sample, this clonotype was seen many times. CDR3 region: CASSLQGASEKLFF. CDR3 nucleotide sequence: TGTGCCAGCAGCTTACAGGGGGCTTCTGAAAAACTGTTTTTT. The chain links TRBV5-4 to TRBJ1-4, with 9 nucleotides matching TRBD1. This CDR3 comprises 14 residues. Per germline, CDR1 SGHNT and CDR2 YYREEE (reference sequence). The trim removed 2 bases at V and 7 bases at J, leaving 3 bases unmatched.

This clonotype was counted ten times or more. The V and J genes are TRBV28 and TRBJ2-6, with D possibly matching TRBD2 (5 bases). The V gene's germline CDR1 is MDHEN and CDR2 SYDVKM. The germline V and J ends were trimmed by 2 bases and 3 bases, with 5 bases remaining between them. The CDR3 is 14 amino acids. DNA for the CDR3: TGTGCCAGCAGTTTACGGGGTGGGGCCAACGTCCTGACTTTC. Protein: CASSLRGGANVLTF.

Many counts were recorded for this clonotype. The gene calls are TRBV7-9 and TRBJ2-1; D remains ambiguous. CDR1 and CDR2 from the germline V gene are SEHNR and FQNEAQ (reference sequence). The V end lost 5 bases, the J end lost 0 bases, and 8 bases lay between the germline ends. CDR3 length equals 14 residues. The DNA of the CDR3 is TGTGCCAGCAGCAGTGCCTTCTCCTACAATGAGCAGTTCTTC. This gives the protein CASSSAFSYNEQFF.

This clonotype was picked up many times. V usage is TRBV9 and J usage is TRBJ2-6, with D unclear. V dropped 0 bases and J dropped 2 bases, with 12 bases sitting between them. Germline-derived CDR1 and CDR2 are SGDLS and YYNGEE. CDR3 length: 17 residues. CDR3 bases: TGTGCCAGCAGCGTAGTTGTATGGGAAACTGGGGCCAACGTCCTGACTTTC. This encodes CASSVVVWETGANVLTF.

This clonotype has a count of ten or more. The chain combines TRBV27 with TRBJ2-7, with 9 bases matching TRBD1. Germline loops: CDR1 MNHEY, CDR2 SMNVEV (reference sequence). CDR3 size: 14 residues. The V and J ends lost 4 bases and 5 bases, in that order; junction bases with no gene match: 6. In DNA, the CDR3 is TGTGCCAGCAGTTCCGGACAGGGGAATAACGAGCAGTACTTC. It specifies CASSSGQGNNEQYF.